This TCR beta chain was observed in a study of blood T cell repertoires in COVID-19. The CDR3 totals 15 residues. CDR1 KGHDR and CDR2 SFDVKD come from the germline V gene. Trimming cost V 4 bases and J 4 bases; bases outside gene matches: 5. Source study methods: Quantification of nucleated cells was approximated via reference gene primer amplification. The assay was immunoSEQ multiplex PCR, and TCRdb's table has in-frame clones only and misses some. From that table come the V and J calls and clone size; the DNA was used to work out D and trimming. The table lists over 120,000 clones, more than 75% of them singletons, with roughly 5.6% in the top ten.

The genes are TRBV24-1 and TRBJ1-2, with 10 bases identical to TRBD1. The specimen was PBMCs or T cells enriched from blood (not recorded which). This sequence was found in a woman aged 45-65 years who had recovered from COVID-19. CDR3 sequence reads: CATSDRGQGIYGYTF. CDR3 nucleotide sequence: TGTGCCACCAGTGACAGGGGACAGGGGATCTATGGCTACACCTTC.